Listed below are T cell receptor beta chains from one sample, sequenced in a study of shared clonotypes between healthy human individuals. Assay used: immunoSEQ multiplex PCR; TCRdb lists only in-frame clones, some missing. The table records approximately 2,000,000 clones, less than 95% of them present only once. The sample was naive CD4+ T cells from PBMCs. These receptors were obtained from a man aged 18 to 30 in good health. Some clones in this sample may be carry-over from other donors' samples. CDR3s include the opening cysteine and the closing phenylalanine or tryptophan. Fields, in order: J gene, V gene, clone size, D gene, CDR3 DNA, CDR3 protein. D genes are given only for firm matches. Clone size appears in some rows only: once, few, many, or a class for an expanded clone.

j_gene: TRBJ2-3
v_gene: TRBV19
abundance: -
d_gene: TRBD2
CDR3nt: TGTGCCAGTAGCCCTAGCGGGACCACAGATACGCAGTATTTT
CDR3aa: CASSPSGTTDTQYF

j_gene: TRBJ1-2
v_gene: TRBV28
abundance: -
d_gene: -
CDR3nt: TGTGCCAGCAGTTTATTGGGGGGAAACTATGGCTACACCTTC
CDR3aa: CASSLLGGNYGYTF

j_gene: TRBJ1-5
v_gene: TRBV5-4
abundance: few
d_gene: -
CDR3nt: TGTGCCAGCAGCGAAGGGGGGAGTCGGCATCAGCCCCAGCATTTT
CDR3aa: CASSEGGSRHQPQHF

j_gene: TRBJ2-7
v_gene: TRBV27
abundance: once
d_gene: TRBD2
CDR3nt: TGTGCCAGCAGTTTTGGCGGGGGACTATGGGAAGAGCAGTACTTC
CDR3aa: CASSFGGGLWEEQYF

j_gene: TRBJ2-3
v_gene: TRBV9
abundance: once
d_gene: TRBD2
CDR3nt: TGTGCCAGCAGCACCCGGGAGGGCACAGATACGCAGTATTTT
CDR3aa: CASSTREGTDTQYF

j_gene: TRBJ2-1
v_gene: TRBV5-4
abundance: -
d_gene: TRBD2
CDR3nt: TGTGCCAGCAGCCAGGGACTAGCGGGAGGGCAAGGGAATGAGCAGTTCTTC
CDR3aa: CASSQGLAGGQGNEQFF

j_gene: TRBJ1-2
v_gene: TRBV5-1
abundance: -
d_gene: -
CDR3nt: TGCGCCAGCAGCTTGGAAGCCCCAGACTATGGCTACACCTTC
CDR3aa: CASSLEAPDYGYTF

j_gene: TRBJ1-5
v_gene: TRBV28
abundance: -
d_gene: -
CDR3nt: TGTGCCAGCAGTTTATGGCAGCCCCAGCATTTT
CDR3aa: CASSLWQPQHF

j_gene: TRBJ2-2
v_gene: TRBV6-6
abundance: -
d_gene: TRBD2
CDR3nt: TGTGCCAGCAGTTCCGGGACTAGCTTCGGGGAGCTGTTTTTT
CDR3aa: CASSSGTSFGELFF

j_gene: TRBJ1-1
v_gene: TRBV29-1
abundance: few
d_gene: -
CDR3nt: TGCAGCGTTGAGTCCCAACAGAACACTGAAGCTTTCTTT
CDR3aa: CSVESQQNTEAFF

j_gene: TRBJ2-1
v_gene: TRBV4-2
abundance: -
d_gene: TRBD2
CDR3nt: TGTGCCAGCAGCCGAGTAGCGGGAGGGATCTACAATGAGCAGTTCTTC
CDR3aa: CASSRVAGGIYNEQFF

j_gene: TRBJ2-7
v_gene: TRBV4-3
abundance: -
d_gene: TRBD2
CDR3nt: TGCGCCAGCAGCCAGGACTTCGCACGAACTAGCGGGATAACCTACGAGCAGTACTTC
CDR3aa: CASSQDFARTSGITYEQYF

j_gene: TRBJ1-1
v_gene: TRBV2
abundance: -
d_gene: -
CDR3nt: TGTGCCAGCAGTCGGGCTCTGACAGGTCCCCTTATTGAAGCTTTCTTT
CDR3aa: CASSRALTGPLIEAFF

j_gene: TRBJ1-1
v_gene: TRBV6-6
abundance: -
d_gene: -
CDR3nt: TGTGCCAGCAGTTACCCCGGGACCACTGAAGCTTTCTTT
CDR3aa: CASSYPGTTEAFF

j_gene: TRBJ1-5
v_gene: TRBV18
abundance: -
d_gene: -
CDR3nt: TGTGCCAGCTCAACGGGAGGGGTGAATCAGCCCCAGCATTTT
CDR3aa: CASSTGGVNQPQHF

j_gene: TRBJ2-3
v_gene: TRBV28
abundance: -
d_gene: TRBD2
CDR3nt: TGTGCCAGCAGTCTCACAGCGGGAGCGGGGTGGGGCACAGATACGCAGTATTTT
CDR3aa: CASSLTAGAGWGTDTQYF

j_gene: TRBJ1-1
v_gene: TRBV10-3
abundance: -
d_gene: -
CDR3nt: TGTGCCATCAGTGGGGGGGACAACACTGAAGCTTTCTTT
CDR3aa: CAISGGDNTEAFF

j_gene: TRBJ2-4
v_gene: TRBV6-5
abundance: -
d_gene: TRBD2
CDR3nt: TGTGCCAGCAGTCGCAGCGGGCCCGGGGGGGTTCAGTACTTC
CDR3aa: CASSRSGPGGVQYF

j_gene: TRBJ2-7
v_gene: TRBV11-2
abundance: -
d_gene: -
CDR3nt: TGTGCCAGCAGCTTAGAGGACGAGCAGTACTTC
CDR3aa: CASSLEDEQYF

j_gene: TRBJ2-7
v_gene: TRBV28
abundance: -
d_gene: -
CDR3nt: TGTGCCAGCAGTTTAATTTCAGGGAAGAGAAAGCAGTACTTC
CDR3aa: CASSLISGKRKQYF

j_gene: TRBJ2-7
v_gene: TRBV6-5
abundance: -
d_gene: -
CDR3nt: TGTGCCAGCAGTCAACGGACCCCCCACGAGCAGTACTTC
CDR3aa: CASSQRTPHEQYF

j_gene: TRBJ2-1
v_gene: TRBV6-1
abundance: -
d_gene: TRBD2
CDR3nt: TGTGCCAGCAGCGTTACTAGCGGGAGATGGGTTGAGCAGTTCTTC
CDR3aa: CASSVTSGRWVEQFF

j_gene: TRBJ2-1
v_gene: TRBV9
abundance: -
d_gene: TRBD2
CDR3nt: TGTGCCAGCAGCCCCGCTAGCGGGAGGGCCAGCGAGCAGTTCTTC
CDR3aa: CASSPASGRASEQFF

j_gene: TRBJ2-5
v_gene: TRBV7-3
abundance: -
d_gene: TRBD1
CDR3nt: TGTGCCAGCAGCTTAACACAGGGGGAGACCCAGTACTTC
CDR3aa: CASSLTQGETQYF

j_gene: TRBJ2-1
v_gene: TRBV6-4
abundance: -
d_gene: -
CDR3nt: TGTGCCAGCAGTGACGACCTTGGGACAAGACAGTTCTTC
CDR3aa: CASSDDLGTRQFF

j_gene: TRBJ1-1
v_gene: TRBV7-8
abundance: -
d_gene: -
CDR3nt: TGTGCCAGCAGCTTAGCGTTCGGGGGGAGGGAAGCTTTCTTT
CDR3aa: CASSLAFGGREAFF

j_gene: TRBJ2-5
v_gene: TRBV19
abundance: -
d_gene: -
CDR3nt: TGTGCCAGAAAGGTGCAGCAGTACTTC
CDR3aa: CARKVQQYF

j_gene: TRBJ2-1
v_gene: TRBV18
abundance: -
d_gene: -
CDR3nt: TGTGCCAGCTCACCAGCCCCCCCTGCCTACAATGAGCAGTTCTTC
CDR3aa: CASSPAPPAYNEQFF

j_gene: TRBJ1-2
v_gene: TRBV30
abundance: -
d_gene: TRBD1
CDR3nt: TGTGCCTGGAGTCCCGGACAGGTTTATGGCTACACCTTC
CDR3aa: CAWSPGQVYGYTF

j_gene: TRBJ2-3
v_gene: TRBV28
abundance: once
d_gene: -
CDR3nt: TGTGCCAGCAGTTCCTTAGGCACAGATACGCAGTATTTT
CDR3aa: CASSSLGTDTQYF

j_gene: TRBJ2-5
v_gene: TRBV6-5
abundance: -
d_gene: TRBD1
CDR3nt: TGTGCCAGCAGTTACCTAGGTGGGACAGGGGGGACCCAGTACTTC
CDR3aa: CASSYLGGTGGTQYF

j_gene: TRBJ2-7
v_gene: TRBV30
abundance: -
d_gene: TRBD1
CDR3nt: TGTGCCTGGCAACCGGGACAGGGGTCCTACGAGCAGTACTTC
CDR3aa: CAWQPGQGSYEQYF

j_gene: TRBJ2-5
v_gene: TRBV6-1
abundance: -
d_gene: -
CDR3nt: TGTGCCAGCAATCACAGACAAGAGACCCAGTACTTC
CDR3aa: CASNHRQETQYF

j_gene: TRBJ1-2
v_gene: TRBV5-1
abundance: -
d_gene: -
CDR3nt: TGCGCCAGCAGCTCCGGACAGAGCTATGGCTACACCTTC
CDR3aa: CASSSGQSYGYTF

j_gene: TRBJ2-5
v_gene: TRBV11-2
abundance: -
d_gene: -
CDR3nt: TGTGCCAGCAGCTCAAAGACAGCTCAAGAGACCCAGTACTTC
CDR3aa: CASSSKTAQETQYF

j_gene: TRBJ2-2
v_gene: TRBV28
abundance: once
d_gene: -
CDR3nt: TGTGCCAGCAGAGGGACATCCGAGGGTAGCGGGGAGCTGTTTTTT
CDR3aa: CASRGTSEGSGELFF

j_gene: TRBJ1-4
v_gene: TRBV28
abundance: -
d_gene: TRBD1
CDR3nt: TGTGCCAGCACCGTGACAGGGTGGAATGAAAAACTGTTTTTT
CDR3aa: CASTVTGWNEKLFF

j_gene: TRBJ2-7
v_gene: TRBV18
abundance: -
d_gene: TRBD1
CDR3nt: TGTGCCAGCTCATCCCAACCGAGGGGGCAGTACGAGCAGTACTTC
CDR3aa: CASSSQPRGQYEQYF

j_gene: TRBJ1-5
v_gene: TRBV2
abundance: few
d_gene: -
CDR3nt: TGTGCCAGCAGTGGGGCAGGGAATCAGCCCCAGCATTTT
CDR3aa: CASSGAGNQPQHF

j_gene: TRBJ2-7
v_gene: TRBV11-2
abundance: -
d_gene: TRBD2
CDR3nt: TGTGCCAGCAGCTTAGTACTAGCGGGAGTGGGAGAGCAGTACTTC
CDR3aa: CASSLVLAGVGEQYF

j_gene: TRBJ2-7
v_gene: TRBV5-6
abundance: -
d_gene: -
CDR3nt: TGTGCCAGCAGCTCAGGGAGACCGAACGAGCAGTACTTC
CDR3aa: CASSSGRPNEQYF

j_gene: TRBJ1-3
v_gene: TRBV7-2
abundance: -
d_gene: -
CDR3nt: TGTGCCAGCAGCACGATGAGGGGGTCACTCTCTGGAAACACCATATATTTT
CDR3aa: CASSTMRGSLSGNTIYF

j_gene: TRBJ1-2
v_gene: TRBV4-1
abundance: once
d_gene: -
CDR3nt: TGCGCCAGCAGCCAAGATGAGGGTGTCTATGGCTACACCTTC
CDR3aa: CASSQDEGVYGYTF

j_gene: TRBJ2-5
v_gene: TRBV30
abundance: -
d_gene: -
CDR3nt: TGTGCCTGGAGGGAAATGCGGGAGACCCAGTACTTC
CDR3aa: CAWREMRETQYF

j_gene: TRBJ2-2
v_gene: TRBV12-1
abundance: -
d_gene: -
CDR3nt: TGTGCCAGCAGCCCAAACCTTAGACTAGCGGGAGGGCCCCTTAACACCGGGGAGCTGTTTTTT
CDR3aa: CASSPNLRLAGGPLNTGELFF

j_gene: TRBJ2-7
v_gene: TRBV27
abundance: -
d_gene: -
CDR3nt: TGTGCCAGCAGTTTGGCCGGGAGCGGGTACGAGCAGTACTTC
CDR3aa: CASSLAGSGYEQYF

j_gene: TRBJ1-1
v_gene: TRBV5-1
abundance: -
d_gene: TRBD1
CDR3nt: TGCGCCAGCAGCCTGGGGACAGGGGGCACTGAAGCTTTCTTT
CDR3aa: CASSLGTGGTEAFF

j_gene: TRBJ1-2
v_gene: TRBV11-2
abundance: -
d_gene: TRBD1
CDR3nt: TGTGCCAGCAGCTTAGTTGGGTCAGGGGGGAATGGCTACACCTTC
CDR3aa: CASSLVGSGGNGYTF

j_gene: TRBJ2-3
v_gene: TRBV28
abundance: -
d_gene: TRBD2
CDR3nt: TGTGCCAGCAGTTCGCGGCCGGGACTAGCGGGACCCGCTTCAGATACGCAGTATTTT
CDR3aa: CASSSRPGLAGPASDTQYF

j_gene: TRBJ1-4
v_gene: TRBV28
abundance: -
d_gene: -
CDR3nt: TGTGCCAGCAGGCGACAGTTAAGTGGGGCAAAACTGTTTTTT
CDR3aa: CASRRQLSGAKLFF

j_gene: TRBJ1-1
v_gene: TRBV14
abundance: few
d_gene: -
CDR3nt: TGTGCCAGCAGCCAATCGTCCGCTGAAGCTTTCTTT
CDR3aa: CASSQSSAEAFF